Listed below are T cell receptor beta chains from one sample, sequenced in a study of cytomegalovirus exposure and HLA in healthy donors. Assay: immunoSEQ multiplex PCR; the TCRdb copy retains only in-frame clones and omits some. Of roughly 140,000 clones in the sample, under 90% were seen once. Sequences were obtained from PBMCs. Receptor source: a boy aged 2 to 9 in good health and CMV-seronegative. CDR3s include the opening cysteine and the closing phenylalanine or tryptophan. The D gene is left open where the match is weak. The size of a clone is reported for some rows only, either as once, few or many, or as a class for expanded clones.

V gene	J gene	D gene	clone size	CDR3 protein	CDR3 DNA
TRBV6-1	TRBJ2-5	.	.	CASSPLGGGQETQYF	TGTGCCAGCAGCCCTCTGGGGGGAGGCCAAGAGACCCAGTACTTC
TRBV2	TRBJ2-1	TRBD1	.	CASSPGTGREQFF	TGTGCCAGCAGCCCCGGGACAGGGCGTGAGCAGTTCTTC
TRBV4-1	TRBJ1-2	TRBD1	.	CASSQPSVGQAARGYTF	TGCGCCAGCAGCCAACCCAGCGTCGGACAGGCCGCGCGCGGCTACACCTTC
TRBV7-2	TRBJ1-2	.	.	CASTDNGVGYTF	TGTGCCAGCACCGACAACGGTGTTGGCTACACCTTC
TRBV14	TRBJ2-3	TRBD2	.	CASSQPWGLAGPDTQYF	TGTGCCAGCAGCCAGCCCTGGGGACTAGCGGGACCAGATACGCAGTATTTT
TRBV7-8	TRBJ2-7	.	.	CASSLAIIGSGPYEQYF	TGTGCCAGCAGCTTAGCCATTATTGGGAGCGGGCCCTACGAGCAGTACTTC
TRBV25-1	TRBJ1-1	.	.	CASSEPSFQGSPQAFF	TGTGCCAGCAGTGAACCCTCTTTTCAGGGAAGTCCACAAGCTTTCTTT
TRBV19	TRBJ1-5	.	.	CASSLRGTLYNQPQHF	TGTGCCAGTAGCTTAAGGGGGACACTGTACAATCAGCCCCAGCATTTT
TRBV7-9	TRBJ1-2	.	.	CASSLKSPASGGGEYGYTF	TGTGCCAGCAGCTTAAAAAGCCCCGCCTCGGGGGGTGGGGAGTACGGCTACACCTTC
TRBV5-4	TRBJ2-5	.	.	CASSLGARKQETQYF	TGTGCCAGCAGCTTAGGGGCCCGAAAACAAGAGACCCAGTACTTC
TRBV10-3	TRBJ2-1	TRBD2	.	CATGGLAGNNEQFF	TGTGCCACTGGAGGACTAGCGGGAAACAATGAGCAGTTCTTC
TRBV29-1	TRBJ2-2	.	.	CSGRVQSANTGELFF	TGCAGCGGGAGGGTACAGAGCGCGAACACCGGGGAGCTGTTTTTT
TRBV27	TRBJ2-5	TRBD1	.	CASSFPGQGRKTQYF	TGTGCCAGCAGTTTCCCGGGACAGGGCAGAAAGACCCAGTACTTC
TRBV6-6	TRBJ2-5	.	.	CAIRRSGQETQYF	TGTGCCATCAGAAGGAGCGGACAAGAGACCCAGTACTTC
TRBV5-6	TRBJ1-4	.	.	CASSTRPGRHEKLFF	TGTGCCAGCAGCACTCGCCCAGGGCGGCATGAAAAACTGTTTTTT
TRBV11-3	TRBJ2-3	TRBD1	once	CASSLGGTAADTQYF	TGTGCCAGCAGCTTAGGAGGGACAGCCGCAGATACGCAGTATTTT